This entry describes one TCR beta chain. This specimen belongs to a study of blood T cell repertoires in COVID-19. Study-level information: Acute and convalescent COVID-19 specimens originated in the United States, Italy and Spain. T cells, B-cell-depleted T cells, or PBMCs supplied cDNA or gDNA.

The protocol was immunoSEQ multiplex PCR, while the TCRdb copy is restricted to in-frame clones and leaves out a portion. The profile shows about 250,000 clones, roughly 82% of them singletons. The receptor was isolated from a woman aged 70-85 years with acute or convalescent COVID-19. The sequencing sample was made of peripheral blood.

CDR3: CASSRGQGSYNEQFF. CDR3 coding DNA: TGCGCCAGCAGCCGGGGACAGGGCTCCTACAATGAGCAGTTCTTC. The chain has TRBV4-3 and TRBJ2-1, with 9 positions matching TRBD1. The V gene end was trimmed by 4 bases and the J gene end by 0 bases; junction bases not matched to a gene: 1. The germline CDR1 and CDR2 sequences are LGHNA and YSLEER. This CDR3 region has 15 residues.